This paragraph covers one T cell receptor (beta chain) sequence. Its antigen is not known. V was cut by 0 bases and J by 0 bases, with 10 bases left in between. Germline-derived CDR1 and CDR2 are SGDLS and YYNGEE. The CDR3 runs to 16 residues. The entry originates in a study of cytomegalovirus exposure and HLA in healthy donors. Whole-study results and caveats: As a later analysis showed, a missense DCLRE1C variant was linked to trimming of TCR beta V- and J-genes. Per published accounts, TCR beta sequences correctly predicted the HLA-A and HLA-B alleles of most subjects.

In the PCR, 60 Vbeta and 13 Jbeta primers were used. The repertoire was sequenced with immunoSEQ multiplex PCR; TCRdb's copy has only in-frame clones and lacks some. The table lists about 170,000 clones, roughly 70% of them singletons. The genes are TRBV9 and TRBJ1-3; D might be TRBD1 (6 bases). The clonotype comes from a woman between 18 and 29 years old in good health and CMV-seropositive. Sequenced sample: PBMCs. The chain's CDR3 is CASSVGTDYSGNTIYF. The DNA for the CDR3 is TGTGCCAGCAGCGTAGGGACAGACTACTCTGGAAACACCATATATTTT.